This T cell receptor beta chain comes out of a study of cytomegalovirus exposure and HLA in healthy donors. The V and J ends lost 4 bases and 9 bases respectively, with 19 bases between them. CDR1 SGHTA and CDR2 FQGNSA come from the germline V gene. CDR3 length: 15 residues. PCR involved 60 Vbeta and 13 Jbeta primers. Repertoires were generated with immunoSEQ multiplex PCR, while TCRdb's copy carries only in-frame clones and drops some. The repertoire holds 150,000 to 200,000 clones, with around 80% as singletons. The chain uses TRBV7-2 and TRBJ2-1, with D possibly matching TRBD2 (6 bases). Input material: PBMCs. The sequence was collected from a man between 40 and 49 years old in good health and CMV-seropositive. CDR3 residues: CASSYEVVGGVEQFF. The CDR3 DNA reads as TGTGCCAGCAGCTACGAGGTTGTCGGGGGAGTTGAGCAGTTCTTC.